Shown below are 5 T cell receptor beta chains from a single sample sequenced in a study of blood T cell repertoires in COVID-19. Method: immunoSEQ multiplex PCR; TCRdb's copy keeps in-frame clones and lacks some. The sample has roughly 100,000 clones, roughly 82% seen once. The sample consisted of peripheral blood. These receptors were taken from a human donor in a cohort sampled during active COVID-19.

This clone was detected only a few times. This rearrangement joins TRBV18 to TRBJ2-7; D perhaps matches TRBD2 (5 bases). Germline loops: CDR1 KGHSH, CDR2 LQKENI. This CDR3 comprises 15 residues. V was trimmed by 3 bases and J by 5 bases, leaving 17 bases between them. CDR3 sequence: CASSPGIGVNDEQYF. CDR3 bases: TGTGCCAGCTCACCGGGGATCGGGGTAAATGACGAGCAGTACTTC.

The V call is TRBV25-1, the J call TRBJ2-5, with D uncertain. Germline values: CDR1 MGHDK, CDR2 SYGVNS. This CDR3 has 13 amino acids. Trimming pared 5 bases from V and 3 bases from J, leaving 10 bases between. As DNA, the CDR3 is TGTGCCAGCAGTCCTCAGAACGAAGAGACCCAGTACTTC. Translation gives CASSPQNEETQYF. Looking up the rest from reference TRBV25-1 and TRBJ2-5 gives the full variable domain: EADIYQTPRYLVIGTGKKITLECSQTMGHDKMYWYQQDPGMELHLIHYSYGVNSTEKGDLSSESTVSRIRTEHFPLTLESARPSHTSQYLCASSPQNEETQYFGPGTRLLVL.

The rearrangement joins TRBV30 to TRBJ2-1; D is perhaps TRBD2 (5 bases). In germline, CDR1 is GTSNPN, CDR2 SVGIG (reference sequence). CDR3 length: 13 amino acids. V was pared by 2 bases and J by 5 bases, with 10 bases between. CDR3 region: CAWSSTGNNEQFF. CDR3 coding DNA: TGTGCCTGGAGTTCCACCGGGAACAATGAGCAGTTCTTC. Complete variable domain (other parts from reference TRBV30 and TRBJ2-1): SQTIHQWPATLVQPVGSPLSLECTVEGTSNPNLYWYRQAAGRGLQLLFYSVGIGQISSEVPQNLSASRPQDRQFILSSKKLLLSDSGFYLCAWSSTGNNEQFFGPGTRLTVL.

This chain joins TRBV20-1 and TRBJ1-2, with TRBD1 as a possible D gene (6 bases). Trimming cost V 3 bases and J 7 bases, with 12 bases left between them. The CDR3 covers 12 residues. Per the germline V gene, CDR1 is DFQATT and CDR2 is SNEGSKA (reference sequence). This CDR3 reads CSASRGGLGYTF. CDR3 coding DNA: TGCAGTGCTAGTCGCGGGGGGCTTGGCTACACCTTC.

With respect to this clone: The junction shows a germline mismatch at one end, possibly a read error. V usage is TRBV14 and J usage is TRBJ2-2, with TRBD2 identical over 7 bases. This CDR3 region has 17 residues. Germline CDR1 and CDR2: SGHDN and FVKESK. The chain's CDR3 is CASSCRYGTILHRGAVF. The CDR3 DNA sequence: TGTGCCAGCAGCTGCCGGTACGGGACTATACTACACCGGGGAGCTGTTTTT.